This T cell receptor beta chain was recorded in a study of CD8+CD57+ T cells in acquired aplastic anemia. Across the whole study: The study obtained an average of around 3.4 ug of DNA from sorted CD4+ and CD8+ cells. Study-wide points: There were twenty-nine CD8+ CDR3 sequences that occurred in both patients and controls.

All sequencing subjects had displayed CD8+CD57+ cell expansion on flow cytometry. Trimming pared 6 bases from V and 1 base from J, leaving 8 bases between. This CDR3 contains 13 residues. Germline V gene sequence: CDR1 SGHDT, CDR2 YYEEEE. Using genomic DNA as the template, TCR beta VDJ and CDR3 profiling was carried out. TCRdb used MiXCR to reprocess the reads, holding one entry per CDR3 protein. The repertoire holds hundreds of thousands of distinct CDR3 sequences, around 33% seen once, with 0.75% to 0.95% in the top ten. This clonotype has a handful of counts. The antigen remains unidentified. The origin of this receptor is a human donor with aplastic anemia. The sequencing input was sorted CD4+, CD8+, or CD8+CD57+ T cells (not recorded which) from PBMCs. The chain links TRBV5-6 to TRBJ1-3, with D unresolved. The CDR3 nucleotides are TGTGCCAGCACCAAACAGTCTGGAAACACCATATATTTT. This sequence encodes CASTKQSGNTIYF.